This TCR beta chain emerged from a study of CD8+CD57+ T cells in acquired aplastic anemia. Whole-study findings and limits: Found in both controls and patients were fewer than 35 CD8+ CDR3 sequences.

Genomic DNA constituted the template upon which TCR beta VDJ and CDR3 profiling was performed. A single record per CDR3 protein comes from TCRdb applying MiXCR to the reads. The table has more than 250,000 distinct CDR3 sequences, 50% to 70% seen once. This clonotype occurred a few times. No antigen is known for it. CDR3 size: 12 residues. V shed 3 bases and J shed 2 bases, with 7 bases lying between them. CDR1 is DFQATT, CDR2 SNEGSKA, per germline (reference sequence). The TCR originated in a human donor with severe aplastic anemia or a healthy control (not recorded which). Specimen: sorted CD4+, CD8+, or CD8+CD57+ T cells (not recorded which) from PBMCs. This chain joins TRBV20-1 and TRBJ2-5; no reliable D call. The CDR3 bases are TGCAGTGCTAGGGACGATCAAGAGACCCAGTACTTC. It specifies CSARDDQETQYF.